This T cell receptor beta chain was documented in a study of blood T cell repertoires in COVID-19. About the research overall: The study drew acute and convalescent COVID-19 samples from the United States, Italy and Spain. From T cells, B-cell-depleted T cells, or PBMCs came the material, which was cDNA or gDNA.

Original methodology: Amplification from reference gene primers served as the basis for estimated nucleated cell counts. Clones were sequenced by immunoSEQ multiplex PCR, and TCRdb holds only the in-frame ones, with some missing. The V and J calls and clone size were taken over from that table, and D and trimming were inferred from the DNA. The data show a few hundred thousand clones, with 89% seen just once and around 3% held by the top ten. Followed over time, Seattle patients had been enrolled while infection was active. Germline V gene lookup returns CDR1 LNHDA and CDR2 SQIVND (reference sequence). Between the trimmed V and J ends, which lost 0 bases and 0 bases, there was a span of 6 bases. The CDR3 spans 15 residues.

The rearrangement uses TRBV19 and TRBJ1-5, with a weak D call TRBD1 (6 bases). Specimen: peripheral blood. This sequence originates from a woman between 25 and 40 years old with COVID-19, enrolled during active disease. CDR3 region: CASSIEGGSNQPQHF. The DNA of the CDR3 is TGTGCCAGTAGTATAGAAGGGGGTAGCAATCAGCCCCAGCATTTT. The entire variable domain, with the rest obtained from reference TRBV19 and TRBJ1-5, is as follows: DGGITQSPKYLFRKEGQNVTLSCEQNLNHDAMYWYRQDPGQGLRLIYYSQIVNDFQKGDIAEGYSVSREKKESFPLTVTSAQKNPTAFYLCASSIEGGSNQPQHFGDGTRLSIL.